This is a list of T cell receptor beta chains from one sample in a study of response to subunit inactivated influenza vaccine. TCRdb ran MiXCR on the RT-PCR reads and lists one entry per CDR3 protein. The data hold 600,000 to 850,000 distinct CDR3 sequences, with less than 15% observed a single time. This sample comprised PBMCs from blood, obtained about 14 days before vaccination. The receptors were gathered from a man aged 45-65 years who received an inactivated influenza vaccine. Both conserved end residues are part of each CDR3. The D gene is left open where the match is weak. Only part of the rows carry a size: once, few, many, or a class if the clone is expanded.

d_call,clone_size,j_call,v_call,cdr3_nt,cdr3_aa
TRBD1,-,TRBJ2-7,TRBV5-1,TGCGCCAGCTGCAATGACAGGGGAAGCTACGAGCAGTACTTC,CASCNDRGSYEQYF
-,few,TRBJ1-1,TRBV4-2,TGTGCCAGCAGCCAAGAACCCGCTATGAACACTGAAGCTTTCTTT,CASSQEPAMNTEAFF
-,few,TRBJ2-5,TRBV11-2,TGTGCCAGCAGGACACTAGTCGCGGCGGCCCAGTACTTC,CASRTLVAAAQYF
TRBD1,few,TRBJ1-1,TRBV7-9,TGTGCCAGCGTGGGCCCCGGGACAGGGTCGAACACTGAAGCTTTCTTT,CASVGPGTGSNTEAFF
-,many,TRBJ2-5,TRBV12-3/TRBV12-4,TGTGCCAGCAGTTGGCGCTTACAAGAGACCCAGTACTTC,CASSWRLQETQYF
-,-,TRBJ2-3,TRBV4-3,TGCGCCAGCAGCCAAGCCCGGGACGGCTTACGCACAGATACGCAGTATTTT,CASSQARDGLRTDTQYF
TRBD1,few,TRBJ2-7,TRBV12-3/TRBV12-4,TGTGCCAGCAGTACTGGGGGACAGGGAACGACCGAGCAGTACTTC,CASSTGGQGTTEQYF
TRBD1,few,TRBJ2-7,TRBV20-1,TGCAGTGCTAAATTAGTGGGACAGAAGGGCCGTTCCGAGCAGTACTTC,CSAKLVGQKGRSEQYF
TRBD2,many,TRBJ2-7,TRBV5-1,TGCGCCAGCAGCTTGGCTAGCGGGATGACCTACGAGCAGTACTTC,CASSLASGMTYEQYF
-,-,TRBJ1-1,TRBV4-1,TGCGCCAGCAGCCAGGAGACAAGACTCACTGAAGCTTTCTTT,CASSQETRLTEAFF
-,-,TRBJ1-3,TRBV12-3/TRBV12-4,TGTGCCCTGGCCAGGGGCTCTGGAAACACCATATATTTT,CALARGSGNTIYF
-,many,TRBJ2-3,TRBV28,TGTGCCAGCAGTTCCCAGTCAGATACGCAGTATTTT,CASSSQSDTQYF
-,-,TRBJ2-7,TRBV12-3/TRBV12-4,TGTGCCGGCACCCTAAGCGGCTACGAGCAGTACTTC,CAGTLSGYEQYF
-,many,TRBJ2-4,TRBV28,TGTGCCAGCAGTTTGCCCTTGGTGGGAGTAGCCAAAAACATTCAGTACTTC,CASSLPLVGVAKNIQYF
TRBD1,-,TRBJ1-6,TRBV5-4,TGTGCCAGCAGCTTGGATCGGGACAGAGGACTTTCACCCCTCCACTTT,CASSLDRDRGLSPLHF
-,-,TRBJ2-5,TRBV20-1,TGCAGTGCTAGAGATGCGCGACCACGCCCAGAGACCCAGTACTTC,CSARDARPRPETQYF
TRBD1,few,TRBJ1-1,TRBV5-1,TGCGCGTCGCAAGTAGGGACAGGGGATCTGAACACTGAAGCTTTCTTT,CASQVGTGDLNTEAFF
-,-,TRBJ1-1,TRBV29-1,TGCAGCGTTGTTCTTCAGCTCAACACTGAAGCTTTCTTT,CSVVLQLNTEAFF
-,-,TRBJ2-7,TRBV27,TGTGCCAGCAGTTTAAGATGGACGGAGCCGTTCTACGAGCAGTACTTC,CASSLRWTEPFYEQYF
-,-,TRBJ1-5,TRBV20-1,TGCAGTGGGAACAGGGCGGAGGGGCCCCAGCATTTT,CSGNRAEGPQHF
TRBD1,-,TRBJ1-3,TRBV20-1,TGCAGTGCTAGAGTTCAGGGGGCTGGAAACACCATATATTTT,CSARVQGAGNTIYF
-,-,TRBJ1-1,TRBV5-1,TGCGCCAGCAAATTAAGCGGGCGGGGGGCCTCTGAAGCTTTCTTT,CASKLSGRGASEAFF
-,-,TRBJ2-2,TRBV6-5,TGTGCCAGCAGTTACTCTCGGCCAGCGAACACCGGGGAGCTGTTTTTT,CASSYSRPANTGELFF
TRBD1,many,TRBJ2-1,TRBV11-2,TGTGCCAGCAGCTGGGGACAGGGGCTAGGGAATGAGCAGTTCTTC,CASSWGQGLGNEQFF
-,-,TRBJ2-3,TRBV5-1,TGCGCCAGCAGCTTCATTGGCCAGAGCACAGATACGCAGTATTTT,CASSFIGQSTDTQYF
-,-,TRBJ2-7,TRBV6-5,TGTGCCAGCAGTTGGGATGGGGGGAGCTCCTACGAGCAGTACTTC,CASSWDGGSSYEQYF
-,-,TRBJ2-1,TRBV28,TGTGCCAGCAGTTTATACGGGTGGCAGTTCTTC,CASSLYGWQFF
TRBD1,few,TRBJ1-2,TRBV10-2,TGCGCCAGCAGTGAGTCGGACAGGGGGAGGAACTATGGCTACACCTTC,CASSESDRGRNYGYTF
-,-,TRBJ2-5,TRBV6-1,TGTGCCAGCAGTAGGACCCCGACGATAGCGGAAGAGACCCAGTACTTC,CASSRTPTIAEETQYF
-,-,TRBJ2-7,TRBV5-8,TGTGCCAGCAGCCTGACGCGCGAGCAGTACTTC,CASSLTREQYF
TRBD1,-,TRBJ2-2,TRBV10-3,TGTGCCATCAGCACCCGGACAGGGGGTGTTACCGGGGAGCTGTTTTTT,CAISTRTGGVTGELFF
-,few,TRBJ2-5,TRBV6-2/TRBV6-3,TGTGCCAGCAGTTACTGGGGTGGCCAGTACTTC,CASSYWGGQYF
-,few,TRBJ2-3,TRBV20-1,TGCAGTGCCCCGACTTTAGATACGCAGTATTTT,CSAPTLDTQYF
TRBD1,-,TRBJ1-5,TRBV5-1,TGCGCCAGCAGCTTCGGGCCCCGACAGGGAGGGAATCAGCCCCAGCATTTT,CASSFGPRQGGNQPQHF
TRBD2,few,TRBJ2-3,TRBV3-1,TGTGCCAGCAGCCCACTAGCGGGTCAAGGACGGGCGCAGTATTTT,CASSPLAGQGRAQYF
TRBD1,-,TRBJ2-2,TRBV29-1,TGCAGCGCAGAGCAGGGGGCGGCCACCGGGGAGCTGTTTTTT,CSAEQGAATGELFF
-,-,TRBJ2-5,TRBV30,TGTGCCTGGAGTGTAGGTCGCGTTCCAGAGACCCAGTACTTC,CAWSVGRVPETQYF